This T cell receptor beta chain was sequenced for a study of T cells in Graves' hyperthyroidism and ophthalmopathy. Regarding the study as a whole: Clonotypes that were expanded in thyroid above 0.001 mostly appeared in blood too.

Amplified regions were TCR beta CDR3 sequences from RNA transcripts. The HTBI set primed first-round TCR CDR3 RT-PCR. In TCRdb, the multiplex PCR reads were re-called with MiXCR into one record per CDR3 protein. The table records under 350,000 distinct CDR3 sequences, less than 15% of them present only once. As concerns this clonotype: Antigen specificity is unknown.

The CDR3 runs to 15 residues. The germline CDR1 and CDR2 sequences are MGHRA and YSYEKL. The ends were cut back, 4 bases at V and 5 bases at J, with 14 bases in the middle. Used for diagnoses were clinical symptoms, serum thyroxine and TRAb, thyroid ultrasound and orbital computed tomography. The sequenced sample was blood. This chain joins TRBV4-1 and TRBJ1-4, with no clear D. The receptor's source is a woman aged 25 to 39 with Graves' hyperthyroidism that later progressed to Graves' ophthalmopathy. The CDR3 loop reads CASSRAGRSNEKLFF. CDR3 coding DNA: TGCGCCAGCAGCCGCGCGGGCAGGTCCAATGAAAAACTGTTTTTT.